This TCR beta chain was sequenced in a study of cytomegalovirus exposure and HLA in healthy donors. Study-wide points: Among TCR sequences, most were rare, though some public TCRs appeared in many donors.

In regard to this clone: Antigen: not known.

Looked up from germline, CDR1 is SGDLS and CDR2 is YYNGEE. V lost 4 bases to trimming and J lost 2 bases; unmatched junction nucleotides: 0. CDR3 length equals 13 residues. The PCR contained 60 Vbeta and 13 Jbeta primers. The protocol was immunoSEQ multiplex PCR, while the TCRdb copy is restricted to in-frame clones and leaves out a portion. The sample consists of approximately 99,000 clones, 73% of them appearing once. The clonotype originates from a man aged 35 to 55 in good health and CMV-seronegative. J is TRBJ1-5 and V is TRBV9; 7 bases match TRBD1. Material for sequencing was PBMCs. CDR3 DNA: TGTGCCAGCAGCCAGGGGGGCAATCAGCCCCAGCATTTT. Translation gives CASSQGGNQPQHF.